A selection of T cell receptor beta chains follows, all from one sample in a study of blood T cell repertoires in COVID-19. Here immunoSEQ multiplex PCR was the method, and the copy in TCRdb shows in-frame clones only, minus some. In the table there are about 250,000 clones, approximately 85% of which are singletons. The sample taken for sequencing was PBMCs or T cells enriched from blood (not recorded which). The receptors were sampled from a woman aged 45-65 years with acute COVID-19. CDR3s include the opening cysteine and the closing phenylalanine or tryptophan. Each record gives: J gene, clone size, D gene, V gene, CDR3 length, CDR3 DNA, CDR3 protein. D genes are given only for firm matches. The size field is filled for only some rows; it gives once, few, many or a size class.

j_call: TRBJ2-1; clone_size: NA; d_call: NA; v_call: TRBV13; cdr3_length: 15; cdr3_nt: TGTGCCAGCAGCCGGAGCGGGCCCACTGACAATGAGCAGTTCTTC; cdr3_aa: CASSRSGPTDNEQFF
j_call: TRBJ1-6; clone_size: NA; d_call: NA; v_call: TRBV5-1; cdr3_length: 15; cdr3_nt: TGCGCCAGCAGCTTGGGCGGGGCCCGGAATTCACCCCTCCACTTT; cdr3_aa: CASSLGGARNSPLHF
j_call: TRBJ1-5; clone_size: NA; d_call: TRBD1; v_call: TRBV19; cdr3_length: 16; cdr3_nt: TGTGCCAGTAGTAGGGGACAGCCTGCCGGAGGTCAGCCCCAGCATTTT; cdr3_aa: CASSRGQPAGGQPQHF
j_call: TRBJ1-3; clone_size: few; d_call: NA; v_call: TRBV4-3; cdr3_length: 16; cdr3_nt: TGCGCCAGCAGCCAAGTGGGGGGGTCCTCTGGAAACACCATATATTTT; cdr3_aa: CASSQVGGSSGNTIYF
j_call: TRBJ1-4; clone_size: NA; d_call: TRBD1; v_call: TRBV12-5; cdr3_length: 15; cdr3_nt: TGTGCTAGTGGCCCAACGACAGGGTCCTATGAAAAACTGTTTTTT; cdr3_aa: CASGPTTGSYEKLFF
j_call: TRBJ2-4; clone_size: NA; d_call: NA; v_call: TRBV30; cdr3_length: 11; cdr3_nt: TGTGCCTGGGGGCTAGGGGGGGTTCAGTACTTC; cdr3_aa: CAWGLGGVQYF
j_call: TRBJ2-5; clone_size: NA; d_call: NA; v_call: TRBV3-1/TRBV3-2; cdr3_length: 15; cdr3_nt: TGTGCCAGCAGCCAGGGCCAGAAGGGGTTGGAGACCCAGTACTTC; cdr3_aa: CASSQGQKGLETQYF
j_call: TRBJ1-2; clone_size: NA; d_call: NA; v_call: TRBV7-9; cdr3_length: 14; cdr3_nt: TGTGCCAGCAGGGGACCGGGAGGAAAGGATGGCTACACCTTC; cdr3_aa: CASRGPGGKDGYTF
j_call: TRBJ2-1; clone_size: NA; d_call: NA; v_call: TRBV6-5; cdr3_length: 14; cdr3_nt: TGTGCCAGCAGTTACTCGAGCAGGATGAATGAGCAGTTCTTC; cdr3_aa: CASSYSSRMNEQFF
j_call: TRBJ1-2; clone_size: NA; d_call: NA; v_call: TRBV27; cdr3_length: 15; cdr3_nt: TGTGCCAGCAGTTTTGATTACCGACAGAACTATGGCTACACCTTC; cdr3_aa: CASSFDYRQNYGYTF
j_call: TRBJ1-3; clone_size: once; d_call: TRBD1; v_call: TRBV11-1; cdr3_length: 16; cdr3_nt: TGTGCCAGCAGAAAGCCGGGACAGGGCACTGGAAACACCATATATTTT; cdr3_aa: CASRKPGQGTGNTIYF
j_call: TRBJ1-1; clone_size: NA; d_call: NA; v_call: TRBV5-1; cdr3_length: 14; cdr3_nt: TGCGCCAGCACCTTAGACCTAGGTAGGACTGAAGCTTTCTTT; cdr3_aa: CASTLDLGRTEAFF
j_call: TRBJ2-7; clone_size: NA; d_call: NA; v_call: TRBV18; cdr3_length: 14; cdr3_nt: TGTGCCAGCTCCACACAGGGTAGTATCTACGAGCAGTACTTC; cdr3_aa: CASSTQGSIYEQYF
j_call: TRBJ1-1; clone_size: NA; d_call: NA; v_call: TRBV3-1/TRBV3-2; cdr3_length: 14; cdr3_nt: TGTGCCAGGACCGGACACAGAAAGGAAACTGAAGCTTTCTTT; cdr3_aa: CARTGHRKETEAFF
j_call: TRBJ1-1; clone_size: NA; d_call: NA; v_call: TRBV27; cdr3_length: 14; cdr3_nt: TGTGCCAGCAGTTTACGAGGCAGGGGTATTGAAGCTTTCTTT; cdr3_aa: CASSLRGRGIEAFF
j_call: TRBJ2-7; clone_size: NA; d_call: NA; v_call: TRBV13; cdr3_length: 14; cdr3_nt: TGTGCCAGCAGCTCTCCTTTCCTCTCCTACGAGCAGTACTTC; cdr3_aa: CASSSPFLSYEQYF
j_call: TRBJ2-7; clone_size: few; d_call: NA; v_call: TRBV5-4; cdr3_length: 14; cdr3_nt: TGTGCCAGCAGCGACCTGACAGATCCCTACGAGCAGTACTTC; cdr3_aa: CASSDLTDPYEQYF
j_call: TRBJ1-4; clone_size: NA; d_call: NA; v_call: TRBV5-1; cdr3_length: 15; cdr3_nt: TGCGCCAGCAGCCCCGCGGGGCAGGGAAATGAAAAACTGTTTTTT; cdr3_aa: CASSPAGQGNEKLFF
j_call: TRBJ1-6; clone_size: NA; d_call: NA; v_call: TRBV27; cdr3_length: 15; cdr3_nt: TGTGCCAGCAGTTTCCAGGGGATGGAGAATTCACCCCTCCACTTT; cdr3_aa: CASSFQGMENSPLHF
j_call: TRBJ1-5; clone_size: NA; d_call: NA; v_call: TRBV2; cdr3_length: 14; cdr3_nt: TGTGCCGGCAGCGTGGAGGGAATTCTCCAGCCCCAGCATTTT; cdr3_aa: CAGSVEGILQPQHF
j_call: TRBJ1-3; clone_size: once; d_call: TRBD1; v_call: TRBV28; cdr3_length: 15; cdr3_nt: TGTGCCAGCAGTTTCGGACAGGGTTATGGAAACACCATATATTTT; cdr3_aa: CASSFGQGYGNTIYF
j_call: TRBJ1-2; clone_size: NA; d_call: NA; v_call: TRBV19; cdr3_length: 14; cdr3_nt: TGTGCCAGTAAGGATAACGGGTTTTCCTATGGCTACACCTTC; cdr3_aa: CASKDNGFSYGYTF
j_call: TRBJ1-3; clone_size: NA; d_call: NA; v_call: TRBV12-5; cdr3_length: 13; cdr3_nt: TGTGCTAGTGGTTTGGTACTGGGAAACACCATATATTTT; cdr3_aa: CASGLVLGNTIYF
j_call: TRBJ1-6; clone_size: NA; d_call: NA; v_call: TRBV3-1/TRBV3-2; cdr3_length: 15; cdr3_nt: TGTGCCAGCAGCCAAGATGGAGGGTTTGATTCACCCCTCCACTTT; cdr3_aa: CASSQDGGFDSPLHF
j_call: TRBJ2-1; clone_size: few; d_call: TRBD1; v_call: TRBV5-1; cdr3_length: 15; cdr3_nt: TGCGCCAGCAGCTTTGACAGGGGGTTTTACAATGAGCAGTTCTTC; cdr3_aa: CASSFDRGFYNEQFF
j_call: TRBJ2-1; clone_size: NA; d_call: TRBD2; v_call: TRBV6-5; cdr3_length: 15; cdr3_nt: TGTGCCAGCGGGCCGACTAGCCGGGACGCCAATGAGCAGTTCTTC; cdr3_aa: CASGPTSRDANEQFF
j_call: TRBJ2-3; clone_size: NA; d_call: TRBD2; v_call: TRBV9; cdr3_length: 16; cdr3_nt: TGTGCCAGCAGCCAGTCAGGCGGGAGGAGCACAGATACGCAGTATTTT; cdr3_aa: CASSQSGGRSTDTQYF
j_call: TRBJ1-1; clone_size: NA; d_call: TRBD1; v_call: TRBV29-1; cdr3_length: 14; cdr3_nt: TGCAGCGTCTCCGGGACAGGGGGGAACACTGAAGCTTTCTTT; cdr3_aa: CSVSGTGGNTEAFF
j_call: TRBJ2-1; clone_size: NA; d_call: NA; v_call: TRBV10-1; cdr3_length: 16; cdr3_nt: TGCGCCAGCAGTGAGAAACCAGGACTGGGTTACAATGAGCAGTTCTTC; cdr3_aa: CASSEKPGLGYNEQFF
j_call: TRBJ1-5; clone_size: NA; d_call: TRBD1; v_call: TRBV19; cdr3_length: 15; cdr3_nt: TGTGCCAGTAGTAAAGAGGACAGGGTCCATCAGCCCCAGCATTTT; cdr3_aa: CASSKEDRVHQPQHF
j_call: TRBJ2-1; clone_size: NA; d_call: NA; v_call: TRBV3-1/TRBV3-2; cdr3_length: 17; cdr3_nt: TGTGCCAGCAGCCCGCCCACGGGGGAAGGAATCTACAATGAGCAGTTCTTC; cdr3_aa: CASSPPTGEGIYNEQFF
j_call: TRBJ1-1; clone_size: NA; d_call: TRBD1; v_call: TRBV5-4; cdr3_length: 15; cdr3_nt: TGTGCCAGCAGCCCTGGACAGGCTGGAACGACTGAAGCTTTCTTT; cdr3_aa: CASSPGQAGTTEAFF
j_call: TRBJ1-2; clone_size: once; d_call: TRBD1; v_call: TRBV7-3; cdr3_length: 13; cdr3_nt: TGTGCCAGCAGCGCGGACAGGTTCTATGGCTACACCTTC; cdr3_aa: CASSADRFYGYTF
j_call: TRBJ2-1; clone_size: once; d_call: TRBD2; v_call: TRBV7-9; cdr3_length: 15; cdr3_nt: TGTGCCAGCAGCTGGGGGGGGGACTACACTAATGAGCAGTTCTTC; cdr3_aa: CASSWGGDYTNEQFF
j_call: TRBJ1-3; clone_size: NA; d_call: NA; v_call: TRBV5-4; cdr3_length: 15; cdr3_nt: TGTGCCAGCAGCTTTTGGGGGCTCGCAGGAAACACCATATATTTT; cdr3_aa: CASSFWGLAGNTIYF
j_call: TRBJ2-7; clone_size: NA; d_call: NA; v_call: TRBV30; cdr3_length: 14; cdr3_nt: TGTGCCTGGACCCGACCCGGACTCCCCTACGAGCAGTACTTC; cdr3_aa: CAWTRPGLPYEQYF
j_call: TRBJ2-7; clone_size: NA; d_call: TRBD1; v_call: TRBV12-3/TRBV12-4; cdr3_length: 13; cdr3_nt: TGTGCCAGCAGAACGGGACAGGGCTACGAGCAGTACTTC; cdr3_aa: CASRTGQGYEQYF
j_call: TRBJ2-3; clone_size: NA; d_call: TRBD1; v_call: TRBV6-6; cdr3_length: 16; cdr3_nt: TGTGCCAGCAGTTATGGACAGGGGGCGCGCACAGATACGCAGTATTTT; cdr3_aa: CASSYGQGARTDTQYF
j_call: TRBJ1-5; clone_size: few; d_call: NA; v_call: TRBV19; cdr3_length: 14; cdr3_nt: TGTGCCAGTAGTATCGACAGTAGCAATCAGCCCCAGCATTTT; cdr3_aa: CASSIDSSNQPQHF
j_call: TRBJ1-6; clone_size: NA; d_call: TRBD1; v_call: TRBV7-2; cdr3_length: 14; cdr3_nt: TGTGCCAGCAGCCGGGACAGCCATAATTCACCCCTCCACTTT; cdr3_aa: CASSRDSHNSPLHF
j_call: TRBJ1-1; clone_size: NA; d_call: TRBD1; v_call: TRBV30; cdr3_length: 14; cdr3_nt: TGTGCCTCCCAGGGGGCCCGTTTGAGCGGTGAAGCTTTCTTT; cdr3_aa: CASQGARLSGEAFF
j_call: TRBJ1-2; clone_size: few; d_call: NA; v_call: TRBV5-4; cdr3_length: 13; cdr3_nt: TGTGCCAGCAGCTCGACAGGAAACTATGGCTACACCTTC; cdr3_aa: CASSSTGNYGYTF
j_call: TRBJ2-1; clone_size: NA; d_call: TRBD1; v_call: TRBV7-2; cdr3_length: 15; cdr3_nt: TGTGCCAGCAGGCGCTATCGGGACAGGGATGATGAGCAGTTCTTC; cdr3_aa: CASRRYRDRDDEQFF
j_call: TRBJ2-7; clone_size: NA; d_call: NA; v_call: TRBV7-9; cdr3_length: 11; cdr3_nt: TGTGCCAGCAGCTCTGGACAGGAGCAGTACTTC; cdr3_aa: CASSSGQEQYF
j_call: TRBJ2-3; clone_size: NA; d_call: TRBD2; v_call: TRBV7-9; cdr3_length: 16; cdr3_nt: TGTGCCAGCAGCTCGTCACTAGCGGGGGTTTCAGATACGCAGTATTTT; cdr3_aa: CASSSSLAGVSDTQYF
j_call: TRBJ1-5; clone_size: NA; d_call: NA; v_call: TRBV4-1; cdr3_length: 14; cdr3_nt: TGCGCCAGCAGCCGGGGCTGGAGCAATCAGCCCCAGCATTTT; cdr3_aa: CASSRGWSNQPQHF
j_call: TRBJ1-2; clone_size: NA; d_call: TRBD1; v_call: TRBV14; cdr3_length: 15; cdr3_nt: TGTGCCAGCAGCCAAGATCTGACAGGGGGCTATGGCTACACCTTC; cdr3_aa: CASSQDLTGGYGYTF
j_call: TRBJ1-2; clone_size: NA; d_call: NA; v_call: TRBV18; cdr3_length: 11; cdr3_nt: TGTGCCAGCTCACATGGAGATGGCTACACCTTC; cdr3_aa: CASSHGDGYTF
j_call: TRBJ1-6; clone_size: NA; d_call: NA; v_call: TRBV6-5; cdr3_length: 13; cdr3_nt: TGTGCCAGCCGCGCAGGGGTTGGTTCACCCCTCCACTTT; cdr3_aa: CASRAGVGSPLHF
j_call: TRBJ1-1; clone_size: NA; d_call: NA; v_call: TRBV5-1; cdr3_length: 13; cdr3_nt: TGCGCCAGCAGCTTGGCCCTACGACACGAAGCTTTCTTT; cdr3_aa: CASSLALRHEAFF